Below, 5 T cell receptor beta chains from the same sample are listed, as sequenced in a study of T cell responses to AZD1222 COVID-19 vaccine. The data were produced by immunoSEQ multiplex PCR, yet TCRdb's version contains in-frame clones alone and is incomplete. The sample yields about 150,000 clones, about 90% seen once. Material: peripheral blood, obtained on day 0 of AZD1222 vaccination. These receptors all stem from an adult in good health.

The rearrangement links TRBV9 to TRBJ2-5; 11 bases fit TRBD1. CDR3 length: 15 residues. V was pared by 3 bases and J by 5 bases, with 6 bases of the junction left unmatched. CDR1 and CDR2 from the germline V gene are SGDLS and YYNGEE. CDR3 sequence (DNA): TGTGCCAGCAGCGCCCGGGACAGGGGGTCCGAGACCCAGTACTTC. Translation gives CASSARDRGSETQYF.

The gene calls are TRBV11-2 and TRBJ1-1; D gene unclear. The germline V gene encodes CDR1 SGHAT and CDR2 FQNNGV. V dropped 5 bases and J dropped 0 bases, with 7 bases sitting between them. The CDR3 consists of 13 residues. CDR3 in amino acids: CASSQEMNTEAFF. The CDR3 DNA follows: TGTGCCAGCAGCCAGGAAATGAACACTGAAGCTTTCTTT.

This chain uses TRBV6-5 with TRBJ1-2; possibly TRBD1 for D (6 bases). The length of the CDR3 is 14 residues. Trimming pared 6 bases from V and 4 bases from J, leaving 15 bases between. CDR1 is MNHEY, CDR2 SVGAGI, per germline. The CDR3 DNA follows: TGTGCCAGCAGCGCGGGACAAAAGACCTATGGCTACACCTTC. Protein: CASSAGQKTYGYTF.

The chain uses TRBV25-1 and TRBJ1-1; no clear D gene. Germline lookup yields CDR1 MGHDK and CDR2 SYGVNS. V shed 3 bases and J shed 10 bases, with 12 bases lying between them. This CDR3 is built from 12 residues. CDR3 in amino acids: CASSDIMGAAFF. DNA of the CDR3: TGTGCCAGCAGTGACATTATGGGCGCAGCTTTCTTT.

This chain uses TRBV28 with TRBJ1-5; D gene uncertain. Germline V lookup: CDR1 MDHEN, CDR2 SYDVKM. V shed 3 bases and J shed 0 bases, with 12 bases lying between them. There are 16 residues in the CDR3. CDR3 amino acids: CASSFLRGYSNQPQHF. CDR3 DNA sequence: TGTGCCAGCAGTTTCCTACGGGGTTATAGCAATCAGCCCCAGCATTTT.